A single sample is the source of the 4 T cell receptor beta chains below, sequenced in a study of T cells in localized non-small cell lung cancer (dated by TCRdb to 2020 to 2021). The library was prepared using the immunoSEQ multiplex PCR assay. TCRdb retrieved this table from immuneACCESS and kept in-frame rearrangements only. Not all clones are present; in checked studies, unresolved V genes account for under half, and no reason is known for the remainder. The sample table contains 65,000 to 95,000 clones; only one count was recorded for 80% of them. Together, the top ten hold 15% to 20% of the sample. The starting material was PBMCs, obtained before any cancer treatment. The receptors shown here come from a man between 40 and 70 years old with stage II squamous cell lung carcinoma.

This sequence joins TRBV5-5 and TRBJ2-5; either TRBD1 or TRBD2 may supply D (7 bases each). V was cut by 3 bases and J by 4 bases, with 16 bases left in between. Germline CDR1 is SGHKS and CDR2 is YYEKEE (reference sequence). The CDR3 has 15 residues. The CDR3 reads CASSWGQRDGETQYF. CDR3 in DNA: TGTGCCAGCAGCTGGGGACAGCGGGACGGAGAGACCCAGTACTTC.

The gene calls are TRBV2 and TRBJ2-7; TRBD2 matches 12 bases. Trimming cost V 6 bases and J 4 bases; bases outside gene matches: 4. CDR3 size: 14 residues. CDR1 and CDR2 (germline): SNHLY, FYNNEI. The CDR3 is CASRTSGSGYEQYF. The CDR3 nucleotides read TGTGCCAGCAGGACTAGCGGGAGCGGTTACGAGCAGTACTTC.

The count of this clone is one. The CDR3 DNA follows: TGCAGCGTTGATGCCTCAGGGATTAACTATGGCTACACCTTC. Translating gives CSVDASGINYGYTF. The chain uses TRBV29-1 and TRBJ1-2; tentative D call: TRBD1 (5 bases). Per germline, CDR1 SQVTM and CDR2 ANQGSEA. Trimming took off 3 bases at V and 1 base at J, with 12 bases between the two ends. CDR3 size: 14 residues. The whole variable domain, filled in from reference TRBV29-1 and TRBJ1-2, reads SAVISQKPSRDICQRGTSLTIQCQVDSQVTMMFWYRQQPGQSLTLIATANQGSEATYESGFVIDKFPISRPNLTFSTLTVSNMSPEDSSIYLCSVDASGINYGYTFGSGTRLTVV.

This chain uses TRBV4-2 with TRBJ1-6, with 9 bases that match TRBD1. Germline trimming cut 4 bases from V and 5 bases from J; bases unmatched to any gene: 3. Looked up from germline, CDR1 is LGHNA and CDR2 is YNFKEQ. The CDR3 is made up of 15 amino acids. The chain's CDR3 is CASSPRTGDNSPLHF. CDR3 nucleotides: TGTGCCAGCAGCCCGAGGACAGGGGATAATTCACCCCTCCACTTT.